This T cell receptor (beta chain) was identified in a study of blood T cell repertoires in COVID-19 (TCRdb year 2020). Some background on the complete study: Collaborator samples came from the United States, Italy and Spain and covered acute and convalescent phases of COVID-19. The prospective study material was composed of cDNA or gDNA derived from T cells, B-cell-depleted T cells, or PBMCs. Subjects who had been exposed to COVID-19, were actively infected with it, or had recovered from it provided the deeply sampled blood TCRbeta repertoires that made up the dataset. The repertoires were made available in a free public database intended to serve as a resource for research on the immune response to SARS-CoV-2. Samples came from the ongoing ImmuneRACE study (first 160 participants) plus 1,254 subjects from 6 global collaborators. The sample metadata nearly always contained a de-identified subject ID, COVID-19 status, age in years and sex. Where available, HLA class I and class II types were taken from metadata supplied by the sample provider and were not determined by assay-based typing.

The paper's findings and limits, for the study overall: The amount of clinical and demographic metadata varied by source and participant and was provided uncurated.

The immunoSEQ Assay, a bias-controlled multiplex PCR, was used to amplify TCRbeta CDR3 regions from genomic DNA. As for how the authors treated the data: The number of nucleated cells in each sample was estimated by amplification of reference gene primers within the assay. Sequence reads were collapsed and filtered to measure the absolute abundance of every unique TCRbeta CDR3 rearrangement. Productive Simpson clonality was computed per sample as the square root of Simpson's diversity index over productive rearrangements. TCRdb retrieved this table from immuneACCESS and kept in-frame rearrangements only. Not all clones are present; in checked studies, unresolved V genes account for under half, and no reason is known for the remainder. That table gives V, J and clone size, and the DNA gave D and trimming. Across this sample there are some 350,000 clones, with 88% seen only once. The ten largest clones capture approximately 7.4% of the sample.

CDR3 length: 13 amino acids, cysteine to phenylalanine. Just CDR3 DNA is preserved here, 39 bases in frame from base 1. The V end loses 6 bases and the J end loses 7 bases, and a stretch of 16 bases separates them. Per the germline V gene, SQVTM is the CDR1 and ANQGSEA is the CDR2. Notes on this clone: Its cognate antigen has yet to be identified. No much larger clone exists at a distance of one base, and base qualities are not known.

One collaborating source in Seattle enrolled patients while the patients were actively infected and followed the patients over time throughout the course of disease. Each collaborating institution followed its own protocols to collect whole blood in K2EDTA tubes. Collaborator samples were shipped for TCRbeta analysis as frozen whole blood, isolated PBMCs, or DNA extracted from either sample type. The sequenced material came from peripheral blood. The chain is encoded by TRBV29-1 joined to TRBJ2-1; the D gene is perhaps TRBD1, on 6 matching bases. The receptor was isolated from a woman in her sixties or seventies with COVID-19, enrolled during active disease. At the DNA level, the sequence is TGCAGCGTCCCACGGACAGATTTTAATGAGCAGTTCTTC. It codes for CSVPRTDFNEQFF.